This TCR beta chain was sequenced during a study of blood T cell repertoires in COVID-19. Across the study: The United States, Italy and Spain provided the acute and convalescent COVID-19 samples. Nucleic acid was either cDNA or gDNA, and it came from T cells, B-cell-depleted T cells, or PBMCs.

The repertoire was sequenced with immunoSEQ multiplex PCR; TCRdb's copy has only in-frame clones and lacks some. The table lists some 170,000 clones, approximately 88% of them singletons. This CDR3 region has 17 residues. The V gene's germline CDR1 is SGHAT and CDR2 FQNNGV. The V and J ends lost 1 base and 1 base respectively, with 17 bases between them. This chain links TRBV11-2 with TRBJ2-7; weak D call: TRBD1 (6 bases). The sequencing sample was made of peripheral blood. The receptor comes from a woman aged 45-65 years with acute or convalescent COVID-19. CDR3 residues: CASSLGFWTETSYEQYF. CDR3 in DNA: TGTGCCAGCAGCTTAGGGTTTTGGACAGAAACTTCCTACGAGCAGTACTTC. Complete variable domain (other parts from reference TRBV11-2 and TRBJ2-7): EAGVAQSPRYKIIEKRQSVAFWCNPISGHATLYWYQQILGQGPKLLIQFQNNGVVDDSQLPKDRFSAERLKGVDSTLKIQPAKLEDSAVYLCASSLGFWTETSYEQYFGPGTRLTVT.